These 7 T cell receptor beta chains were all obtained from the same sample, sequenced in a study of cytomegalovirus exposure and HLA in healthy donors. The table came from immunoSEQ multiplex PCR; TCRdb's copy has only in-frame clones and leaves some out. The sample contains about 150,000 clones, approximately 82% of which appear only once. The source material was PBMCs. Source of these receptors: a man between 25 and 39 years old in good health and CMV-seropositive.

This clone has only one observation. This chain joins TRBV2 and TRBJ1-2, with 7 bases lining up with TRBD1. The CDR3 totals 14 residues. V dropped 6 bases and J dropped 8; count of bases not matched to a gene: 12. The germline gives CDR1 SNHLY, CDR2 FYNNEI. The CDR3 coding sequence is TGTGCCAGCAGAGCAGGGGGGCAGGGAGGCGGCTACACCTTC. This gives the protein CASRAGGQGGGYTF.

This clone has only one observation. The CDR3 DNA follows: TGTGCCAGCAGCACCCGACTAGCGGTAAATGAGCAGTTCTTC. Translated, it gives CASSTRLAVNEQFF. The V gene is TRBV9, the J gene TRBJ2-1; TRBD2 matches 9 bases. After removal of 4 bases from V and 7 bases from J, the junction contained 6 bases not matched to a gene. The CDR3 extends over 14 amino acids. In germline, CDR1 is SGDLS, CDR2 YYNGEE.

This clone was observed a few times. The rearrangement joins TRBV4-2 to TRBJ2-1; 8 bases align to TRBD1. Germline lookup yields CDR1 LGHNA and CDR2 YNFKEQ. Germline trimming cut 4 bases from V and 8 bases from J; bases unmatched to any gene: 7. The CDR3 contains 14 residues. In DNA, the CDR3 is TGTGCCAGCAGCCTCAAGTGGACAGGGTATGAGCAGTTCTTC. Protein sequence: CASSLKWTGYEQFF.

This clone was picked up a small number of times. The chain links TRBV27 to TRBJ1-5, with a possible D match to TRBD1 (6 bases). V lost 2 bases and J lost 6, with 11 bases in between. CDR1 is MNHEY, CDR2 SMNVEV, per germline (reference sequence). CDR3 length: 14 residues. CDR3 nucleotide sequence: TGTGCCAGCAGTTTAGAGGGGGGGTTTCAGCCCCAGCATTTT. Translating gives CASSLEGGFQPQHF.

The chain combines TRBV7-2 with TRBJ2-1; 8 bases match TRBD2. The CDR3 loop spans 15 amino acids. CDR1 SGHTA and CDR2 FQGNSA come from the germline V gene. After removal of 1 base from V and 6 bases from J, the junction contained 5 bases not matched to a gene. The CDR3 DNA sequence: TGTGCCAGCAGCTTAGTTCAGCGGGGGTTCAATGAGCAGTTCTTC. Protein sequence: CASSLVQRGFNEQFF.

The chain is built from TRBV4-3 and TRBJ2-5; TRBD2 matches at 7 bases. Looked up from germline, CDR1 is LGHNA and CDR2 is YSLEER. This CDR3 comprises 14 residues. V was pared by 1 base and J by 4 bases, with 3 bases of the junction left unmatched. CDR3 amino acids: CASSQGLAGETQYF. CDR3 coding DNA: TGCGCCAGCAGCCAAGGACTAGCAGGAGAGACCCAGTACTTC.

V and J are TRBV10-3 and TRBJ2-7, with 11 positions matching TRBD2. The CDR3 is made up of 16 amino acids. V lost 6 bases, J lost 6 bases, and 13 bases stayed unmatched. Germline CDR1 reads ENHRY; CDR2 reads SYGVKD. The CDR3: CAISFKPGLADSEQYF. The CDR3 DNA reads TGTGCCATCAGCTTCAAACCGGGACTAGCGGACAGCGAGCAGTACTTC.